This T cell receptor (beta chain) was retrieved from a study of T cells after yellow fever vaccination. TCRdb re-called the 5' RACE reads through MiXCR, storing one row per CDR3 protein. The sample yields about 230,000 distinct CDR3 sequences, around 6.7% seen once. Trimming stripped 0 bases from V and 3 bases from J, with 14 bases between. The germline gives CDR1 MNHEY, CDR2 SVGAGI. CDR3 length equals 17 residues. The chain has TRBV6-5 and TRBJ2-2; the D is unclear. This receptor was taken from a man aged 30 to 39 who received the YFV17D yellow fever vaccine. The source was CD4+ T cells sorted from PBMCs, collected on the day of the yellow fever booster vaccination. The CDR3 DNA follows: TGTGCCAGCAGTTACTCATCGGCCCTTCGATACACCGGGGAGCTGTTTTTT. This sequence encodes CASSYSSALRYTGELFF.